A single sample gave rise to the 19 T cell receptor beta chains below, sequenced in a study of cytomegalovirus exposure and HLA in healthy donors. The primer mix had 60 Vbeta and 13 Jbeta primers. TCRdb's table, derived via immunoSEQ multiplex PCR, lists solely in-frame clones and lacks some. The repertoire consists of about 76,000 clones, with roughly 76% occurring once and the leading ten covering under 2%. Sequenced: PBMCs. These receptors were obtained from a woman in her twenties or thirties in good health and CMV-seronegative.

The count of this clone is one. The genes are TRBV30 and TRBJ1-5; D ambiguous. CDR1 and CDR2 from the germline V gene are GTSNPN and SVGIG (reference sequence). V was pared by 0 bases and J by 8 bases, with 14 bases between. The CDR3 sequence is 14 residues long. In DNA form, the CDR3 reads TGTGCCTGGAGTGTGGGGAGGGAGAGTGAGCCCCAGCATTTT. Its protein product is CAWSVGRESEPQHF.

This clone was seen a few times. This chain connects TRBV6-5 to TRBJ1-1; no definite D call. This CDR3 contains 13 residues. Trimming removed 6 bases at V and 1 base at J, with 9 bases between. Germline CDR1 MNHEY, CDR2 SVGAGI. The CDR3 bases are TGTGCCAGCAGGAGAGACAAGAACACTGAAGCTTTCTTT. Protein product: CASRRDKNTEAFF.

This clone was seen a handful of times. The rearrangement joins TRBV5-4 to TRBJ2-1; 10 bases are a match to TRBD2. V dropped 0 bases and J dropped 4; count of bases not matched to a gene: 7. There are 17 residues in the CDR3. Looked up from germline, CDR1 is SGHNT and CDR2 is YYREEE (reference sequence). For the CDR3, the DNA is TGTGCCAGCAGCTTGGATACTAGCGGGATCGGATACAATGAGCAGTTCTTC. This translates into CASSLDTSGIGYNEQFF.

This clone was counted only a few times. This chain joins TRBV10-3 and TRBJ2-1; the match to TRBD1 covers 7 bases. Germline V gene lookup returns CDR1 ENHRY and CDR2 SYGVKD. V lost 5 bases, J lost 10 bases, and 2 bases stayed unmatched. The CDR3 is 11 amino acids. The CDR3 DNA follows: TGTGCCATCAGTCAGGGGGTAGAGCAGTTCTTC. Translating it yields CAISQGVEQFF.

The chain couples TRBV4-1 to TRBJ2-3; 13 nucleotides agree with TRBD2. Per the germline V gene, CDR1 is MGHRA and CDR2 is YSYEKL. The V segment lost 5 bases and the J segment 5 bases; nucleotides outside the gene matches: 10. The CDR3 consists of 17 residues. In DNA form, the CDR3 reads TGCGCCAGCAGCTGGCCTCAAACTAGCGGGAGGGAAGATACGCAGTATTTT. Translated: CASSWPQTSGREDTQYF.

The J gene is TRBJ1-1, the V gene TRBV18, with D unresolved. V dropped 4 bases and J dropped 3 bases, with 9 bases sitting between them. The germline V gene has CDR1 KGHSH and CDR2 LQKENI. CDR3 size: 13 residues. The CDR3, as DNA: TGTGCCAGCTCACAGGAGCTGGACACTGAAGCTTTCTTT. Translated: CASSQELDTEAFF.

The chain joins TRBV2 to TRBJ2-7, with D possibly matching TRBD2 (7 bases). V shed 10 bases and J shed 2 bases, with 15 bases lying between them. CDR1 SNHLY and CDR2 FYNNEI come from the germline V gene. The CDR3 is made up of 13 amino acids. The CDR3 region is CATGGGTTYEQYF. DNA of the CDR3: TGTGCCACCGGAGGGGGGACTACCTACGAGCAGTACTTC.

Of note for this clone: The sample holds other DNA sequences that translate to the same CDR3. The genes are TRBV21-1 and TRBJ2-6; the tabulated D call, TRBD1, remains unverified against the DNA. TRBV21-1 is deemed a pseudogene. CDR3 length: 19 residues. CDR3 amino acids: CASSKVRDRGDSGANVLTF. The CDR3, as DNA: TGTGCCAGCAGCAAAGTCAGGGACAGGGGCGACTCTGGGGCCAACGTCCTGACTTTC.

With regard to this clone: The same CDR3 arises from other DNA sequences in this sample as well. The rearrangement uses TRBV18 and TRBJ1-1; 10 bases agree with TRBD1. J lost 1 base, V lost 4 bases, and 9 bases had no gene match. The V gene's germline CDR1 is KGHSH and CDR2 LQKENI. This CDR3 comprises 17 residues. The CDR3 spells CASSRGRDRGGNTEAFF. The CDR3 bases are TGTGCCAGCTCACGGGGCCGGGACAGGGGAGGGAACACTGAAGCTTTCTTT.

The J gene is TRBJ2-7, the V gene TRBV6-6; maybe TRBD2 (6 bases). The CDR3 length is 13 residues. The V end was cut by 2 bases, the J end by 3 bases, with 8 bases between. Germline CDR1 and CDR2: MNHNY and SVGAGI (reference sequence). The CDR3 loop reads CASSYIGGYEQYF. The DNA for the CDR3 is TGTGCCAGCAGTTACATCGGGGGCTACGAGCAGTACTTC.

V is TRBV5-1 and J is TRBJ1-4, with D maybe TRBD1 (5 bases). The CDR3 has 14 amino acids. With 4 bases removed from V and 8 bases from J, the gap between germline ends came to 15 bases. Germline loops: CDR1 SGHRS, CDR2 YFSETQ. The CDR3 DNA reads as TGCGCCAGCAGCCTGGACCAGGGATACGAAAAACTGTTTTTT. It yields the protein CASSLDQGYEKLFF.

V usage is TRBV28 and J usage is TRBJ1-5, with TRBD1 matching over 10 bases. The CDR3 totals 19 residues. CDR1 is MDHEN, CDR2 SYDVKM, per germline. Germline trimming cut 4 bases from V and 0 bases from J; bases unmatched to any gene: 12. The DNA of the CDR3 is TGTGCCAGCAGTTCCGCAACCGGGACAGGGGTTTATAGCAATCAGCCCCAGCATTTT. It is translated as CASSSATGTGVYSNQPQHF. The variable domain in full, completed from reference TRBV28 and TRBJ1-5, reads DVKVTQSSRYLVKRTGEKVFLECVQDMDHENMFWYRQDPGLGLRLIYFSYDVKMKEKGDIPEGYSVSREKKERFSLILESASTNQTSMYLCASSSATGTGVYSNQPQHFGDGTRLSIL.

The rearrangement joins TRBV6-1 to TRBJ1-5; 9 bases fit TRBD1. V was pared by 6 bases and J by 7 bases, with 7 bases of the junction left unmatched. CDR1 MNHNS and CDR2 SASEGT come from the germline V gene. The CDR3 is 14 residues long. CDR3 sequence (DNA): TGTGCCAGCAGCCCCCGACAGGGGGGGCAGCCCCAGCATTTT. Translating it yields CASSPRQGGQPQHF.

The chain links TRBV7-8 to TRBJ2-3; 8 bases map to TRBD1. V shed 5 bases and J 9 bases; nucleotides not matched to a gene: 13. Germline-derived CDR1 and CDR2 are SGHVS and FQNEAQ. The CDR3 has 15 amino acids. The CDR3 loop reads CASSASQGGLGTQYF. The CDR3 DNA follows: TGTGCCAGCAGCGCTTCACAGGGGGGTCTGGGGACGCAGTATTTT.

The chain links TRBV7-9 to TRBJ2-1; perhaps TRBD1 as D (6 bases). The CDR3 runs 12 residues. Germline-derived CDR1 and CDR2 are SEHNR and FQNEAQ (reference sequence). With 6 bases removed from V and 9 bases from J, the gap between germline ends came to 12 bases. The CDR3 bases are TGTGCCAGCAGTAACCAGGGGACTGAGCAGTTCTTC. Its translation: CASSNQGTEQFF.

The chain carries TRBV28 and TRBJ2-2; perhaps TRBD2 as D (7 bases). Germline CDR1 and CDR2: MDHEN and SYDVKM. The germline V and J ends were trimmed by 6 bases and 5 bases, with 16 bases remaining between them. CDR3 length: 15 amino acids. The CDR3 loop is CASSQMRGRTGELFF. In DNA form, the CDR3 reads TGTGCCAGCAGCCAGATGCGGGGGCGAACCGGGGAGCTGTTTTTT.

The V gene is TRBV14, the J gene TRBJ2-1; tentative D call: TRBD2 (5 bases). V lost 4 bases and J 0 bases, leaving 10 bases between the germline ends. Germline CDR1 SGHDN, CDR2 FVKESK. The CDR3 covers 15 residues. The CDR3 sequence is CASSLDWSSYNEQFF. The CDR3 DNA reads TGTGCCAGCAGCCTGGACTGGAGCTCCTACAATGAGCAGTTCTTC.

Only one count was recorded for this clone. The chain recombines TRBV27 with TRBJ1-5; D uncertain. CDR3 length: 15 residues. From germline, CDR1 is MNHEY and CDR2 SMNVEV (reference sequence). The V end lost 4 bases, the J end lost 4 bases, and 14 bases lay between the germline ends. The CDR3 region is CASSSTLGLNQPQHF. The CDR3 DNA follows: TGTGCCAGCAGTTCGACCCTAGGACTGAATCAGCCCCAGCATTTT.

The chain links TRBV7-9 to TRBJ2-1; TRBD2 agrees at 7 bases. This CDR3 is built from 15 residues. V shed 1 base, J shed 7 bases, and the junction held 7 bases outside the gene matches. The germline V gene encodes CDR1 SEHNR and CDR2 FQNEAQ (reference sequence). The CDR3 sequence: CASSLVLGGRNEQFF. The CDR3 nucleotides are TGTGCCAGCAGCTTAGTTTTGGGCGGGAGAAATGAGCAGTTCTTC.